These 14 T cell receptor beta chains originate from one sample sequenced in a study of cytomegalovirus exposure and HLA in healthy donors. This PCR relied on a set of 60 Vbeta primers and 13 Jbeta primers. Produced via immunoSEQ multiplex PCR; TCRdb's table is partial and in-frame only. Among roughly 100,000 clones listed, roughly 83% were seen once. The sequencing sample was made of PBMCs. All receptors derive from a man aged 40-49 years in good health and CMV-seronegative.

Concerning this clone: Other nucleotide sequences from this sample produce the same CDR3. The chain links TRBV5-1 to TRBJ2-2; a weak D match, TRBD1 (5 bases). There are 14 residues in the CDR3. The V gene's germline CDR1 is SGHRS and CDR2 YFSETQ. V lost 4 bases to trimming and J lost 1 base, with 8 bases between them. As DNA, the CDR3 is TGCGCCAGCAGCCTTACAGGGAACACCGGGGAGCTGTTTTTT. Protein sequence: CASSLTGNTGELFF.

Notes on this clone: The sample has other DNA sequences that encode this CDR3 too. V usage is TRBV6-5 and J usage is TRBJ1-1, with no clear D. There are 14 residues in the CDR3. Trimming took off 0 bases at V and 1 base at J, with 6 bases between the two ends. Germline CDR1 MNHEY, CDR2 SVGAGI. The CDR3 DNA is TGTGCCAGCAGTTACTCGACGGGGAACACTGAAGCTTTCTTT. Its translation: CASSYSTGNTEAFF.

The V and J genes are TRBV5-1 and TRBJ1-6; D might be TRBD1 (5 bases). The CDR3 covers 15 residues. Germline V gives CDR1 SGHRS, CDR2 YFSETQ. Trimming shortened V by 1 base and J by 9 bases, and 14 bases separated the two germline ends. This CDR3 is CASSLSTGDSSPLHF. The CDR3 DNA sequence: TGCGCCAGCAGCTTGTCAACAGGTGACAGTTCACCCCTCCACTTT.

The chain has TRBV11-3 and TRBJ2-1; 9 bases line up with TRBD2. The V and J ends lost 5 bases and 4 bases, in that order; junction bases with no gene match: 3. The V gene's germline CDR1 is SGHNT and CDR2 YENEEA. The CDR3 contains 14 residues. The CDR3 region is CASSLAGLYNEQFF. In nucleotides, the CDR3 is TGTGCCAGCAGCCTAGCGGGACTTTACAATGAGCAGTTCTTC.

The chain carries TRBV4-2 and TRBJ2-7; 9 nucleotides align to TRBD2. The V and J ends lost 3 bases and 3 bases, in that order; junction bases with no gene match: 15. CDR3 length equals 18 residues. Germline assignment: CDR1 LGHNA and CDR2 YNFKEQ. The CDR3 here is CASSHPRGAGGEFYEQYF. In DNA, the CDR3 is TGTGCCAGCAGCCACCCTCGGGGAGCGGGGGGCGAATTCTACGAGCAGTACTTC.

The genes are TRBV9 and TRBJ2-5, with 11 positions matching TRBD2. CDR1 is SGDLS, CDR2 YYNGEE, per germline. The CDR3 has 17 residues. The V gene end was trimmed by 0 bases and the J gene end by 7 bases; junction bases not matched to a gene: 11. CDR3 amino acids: CASSVDIAGGPSGTQYF. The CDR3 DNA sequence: TGTGCCAGCAGCGTAGACATAGCGGGGGGGCCTAGTGGGACCCAGTACTTC.

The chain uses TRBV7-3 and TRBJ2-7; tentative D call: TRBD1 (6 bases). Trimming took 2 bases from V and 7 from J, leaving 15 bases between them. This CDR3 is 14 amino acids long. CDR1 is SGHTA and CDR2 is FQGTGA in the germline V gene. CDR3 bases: TGTGCCAGCAGCTTAGGTGGGGGCCCCAATGAGCAGTACTTC. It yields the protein CASSLGGGPNEQYF.

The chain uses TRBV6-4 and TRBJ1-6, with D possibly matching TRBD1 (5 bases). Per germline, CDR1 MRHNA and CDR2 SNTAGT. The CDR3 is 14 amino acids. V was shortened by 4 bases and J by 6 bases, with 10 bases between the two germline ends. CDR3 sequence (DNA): TGTGCCAGCAGTGCGAGGACAACTAATTCACCCCTCCACTTT. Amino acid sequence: CASSARTTNSPLHF.

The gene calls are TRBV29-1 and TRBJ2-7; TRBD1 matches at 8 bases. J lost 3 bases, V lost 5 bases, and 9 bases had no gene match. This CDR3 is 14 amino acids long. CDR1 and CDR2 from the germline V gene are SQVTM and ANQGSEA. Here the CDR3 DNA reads TGCAGCGTTTGTTACCGACAGGGGTTCTACGAGCAGTACTTC. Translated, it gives CSVCYRQGFYEQYF.

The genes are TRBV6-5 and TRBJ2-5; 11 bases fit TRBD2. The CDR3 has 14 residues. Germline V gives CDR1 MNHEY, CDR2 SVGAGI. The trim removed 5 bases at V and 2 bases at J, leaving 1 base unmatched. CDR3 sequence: CASSVAGGQETQYF. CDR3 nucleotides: TGTGCCAGCAGTGTAGCGGGGGGGCAAGAGACCCAGTACTTC.

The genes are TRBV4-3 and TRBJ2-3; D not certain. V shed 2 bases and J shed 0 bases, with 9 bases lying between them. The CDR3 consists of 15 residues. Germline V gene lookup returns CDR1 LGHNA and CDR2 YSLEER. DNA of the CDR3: TGCGCCAGCAGCCAACGTATTGAGAGCACAGATACGCAGTATTTT. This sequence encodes CASSQRIESTDTQYF.

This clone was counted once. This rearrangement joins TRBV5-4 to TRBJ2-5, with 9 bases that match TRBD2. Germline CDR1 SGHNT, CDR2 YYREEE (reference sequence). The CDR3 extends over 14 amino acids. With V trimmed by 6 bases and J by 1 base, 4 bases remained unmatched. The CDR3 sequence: CASTSGLAQETQYF. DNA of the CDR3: TGTGCCAGCACCTCGGGACTAGCCCAAGAGACCCAGTACTTC.

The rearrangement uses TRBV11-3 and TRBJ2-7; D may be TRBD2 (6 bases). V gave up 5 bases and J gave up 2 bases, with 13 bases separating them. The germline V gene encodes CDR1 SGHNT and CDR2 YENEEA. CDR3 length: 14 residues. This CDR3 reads CASSPAGLAYEQYF. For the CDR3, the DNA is TGTGCCAGCAGCCCAGCGGGTCTCGCCTACGAGCAGTACTTC.

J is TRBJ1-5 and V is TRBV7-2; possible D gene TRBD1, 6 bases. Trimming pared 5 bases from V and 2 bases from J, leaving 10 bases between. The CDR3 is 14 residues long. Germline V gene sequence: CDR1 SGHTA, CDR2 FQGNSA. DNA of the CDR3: TGTGCCAGCAGCGCTTACAGGGGCAATCAGCCCCAGCATTTT. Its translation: CASSAYRGNQPQHF.